The 32 T cell receptor beta chains below come from one sample, sequenced in a study of CD8 T cells in ankylosing spondylitis (dated by TCRdb to about 2017). Receptors were amplified or captured by 5' RACE. TCRdb shows the sequencer as Illumina HiSeq 2500. In TCRdb, the public reads were trimmed at Q25 with fastp and aligned with MiXCR, with productive beta chains retained. Each CDR3 protein gets just one entry, which takes the most common genes and DNA from the rows behind it. Within this sample are nearly 350,000 distinct CDR3 sequences, with around 15% of them counted one time only. The biggest ten clones account for approximately 1% of the sample. The sample comprised blood, either unsorted or a sorted T cell fraction (not recorded which). The receptors here all came from a male donor with ankylosing spondylitis or in good health (not recorded which).

This clonotype was counted at least ten times. The chain couples TRBV29-1 to TRBJ1-1; D is unresolved. Trimming shortened V by 5 bases and J by 3 bases, and 13 bases separated the two germline ends. The germline V gene encodes CDR1 SQVTM and CDR2 ANQGSEA. CDR3 length equals 13 residues. The CDR3 loop is CSVSRKEDTEAFF. CDR3 in DNA: TGCAGCGTTTCCCGGAAGGAGGACACTGAAGCTTTCTTT. The full variable domain, in which reference TRBV29-1 and TRBJ1-1 provide the parts outside the CDR3, is SAVISQKPSRDICQRGTSLTIQCQVDSQVTMMFWYRQQPGQSLTLIATANQGSEATYESGFVIDKFPISRPNLTFSTLTVSNMSPEDSSIYLCSVSRKEDTEAFFGQGTRLTVV.

The chain uses TRBV30 and TRBJ1-2; D ambiguous. The V and J ends lost 0 bases and 6 bases respectively, with 11 bases between them. The CDR3 has 13 amino acids. Germline values: CDR1 GTSNPN, CDR2 SVGIG (reference sequence). CDR3 nucleotide sequence: TGTGCCTGGAGTGTACGCCGGATTCATGGCTACACCTTC. This translates into CAWSVRRIHGYTF.

The chain carries TRBV20-1 and TRBJ1-4, with D uncertain. Germline lookup yields CDR1 DFQATT and CDR2 SNEGSKA (reference sequence). V lost 2 bases, J lost 8 bases, and 12 bases lay in between. This CDR3 has 13 residues. The CDR3 nucleotides are TGCAGTGCTAGAAGGGTCCCCGGGGAAAAACTGTTTTTT. This sequence encodes CSARRVPGEKLFF.

The CDR3 DNA reads as TGTGCCAGCAACCCGCGTAGCGGGAGCTCCTACAATGAGCAGTTCTTC. It specifies CASNPRSGSSYNEQFF. V usage is TRBV4-2 and J usage is TRBJ2-1; 9 bases fit TRBD2. Trimming removed 7 bases from V and 0 bases from J; junction bases left unmatched: 7. The CDR3 sequence is 16 residues long. Per germline, CDR1 LGHNA and CDR2 YNFKEQ.

In this sample, this clonotype turned up once. The chain joins TRBV10-3 to TRBJ2-7, with D tentatively TRBD1 or TRBD2 (5 bases each). V was pared by 4 bases and J by 2 bases, with 9 bases between. The CDR3 has 13 residues. Looked up from germline, CDR1 is ENHRY and CDR2 is SYGVKD. This chain's CDR3 is CAISGGNPYEQYF. The CDR3 nucleotides read TGTGCCATCAGTGGGGGGAATCCCTACGAGCAGTACTTC.

This clonotype has just a few counts. The chain has TRBV5-1 and TRBJ1-1, with TRBD1 as a possible D gene (6 bases). Trimming shortened V by 4 bases and J by 7 bases, and 14 bases separated the two germline ends. CDR3 length: 13 residues. Germline lookup yields CDR1 SGHRS and CDR2 YFSETQ. CDR3 protein: CASSGGGVFEAFF. In DNA, the CDR3 is TGCGCCAGCAGCGGAGGGGGGGTCTTTGAAGCTTTCTTT.

The chain combines TRBV10-3 with TRBJ2-7; weak D call: TRBD1 (5 bases). CDR1 is ENHRY and CDR2 is SYGVKD in the germline V gene. V was clipped by 8 bases and J by 6 bases, with 14 bases between them. There are 12 residues in the CDR3. CDR3 bases: TGTGCCATCTCGCCAGGGAAGACCGAGCAGTACTTC. Protein: CAISPGKTEQYF.

The V gene is TRBV20-1, the J gene TRBJ2-4; TRBD2 matches 12 bases. Germline V gene sequence: CDR1 DFQATT, CDR2 SNEGSKA (reference sequence). This CDR3 contains 20 residues. V gave up 5 bases and J gave up 0 bases; unmatched junction bases: 17. The DNA of the CDR3 is TGCAGTGCTGAACTCCTCGCTTCTAGCGGGAGGGAGGAAGCCAAAAACATTCAGTACTTC. Translated, it gives CSAELLASSGREEAKNIQYF.

This clonotype was observed at least ten times. The CDR3 nucleotides read TGCGCCAGCAGCTTGGAGAGACAGGGGAACACTGAAGCTTTCTTT. This codes for CASSLERQGNTEAFF. V and J are TRBV5-1 and TRBJ1-1; 7 positions match TRBD1. The CDR3 runs 15 residues. The germline gives CDR1 SGHRS, CDR2 YFSETQ. J gave up 1 base and V 0 bases, and 3 bases lay outside the gene matches.

The rearrangement uses TRBV19 and TRBJ2-2; D is ambiguous. Germline V CDR1 and CDR2: LNHDA, SQIVND (reference sequence). CDR3 length equals 14 residues. Between the trimmed V and J ends, which lost 3 bases and 5 bases, there was a span of 10 bases. CDR3 DNA sequence: TGTGCCAGTAGTATGGCGATCGGTACCGGGGAGCTGTTTTTT. This sequence encodes CASSMAIGTGELFF.

The V and J genes are TRBV4-1 and TRBJ2-2, with D maybe TRBD1 (6 bases). CDR1 and CDR2 (germline): MGHRA, YSYEKL. Trimming removed 4 bases from V and 5 bases from J, with 14 bases in between. The CDR3 totals 15 residues. CDR3 sequence: CASSLRTDATGELFF. The CDR3 DNA follows: TGCGCCAGCAGCCTAAGGACAGACGCTACCGGGGAGCTGTTTTTT.

The chain employs TRBV7-2 and TRBJ2-5; 9 bases agree with TRBD2. V dropped 5 bases and J dropped 1; count of bases not matched to a gene: 5. From germline, CDR1 is SGHTA and CDR2 FQGNSA. There are 15 residues in the CDR3. The CDR3 DNA reads TGTGCCAGCAGCCCAAGCGGGGGGTTCCAAGAGACCCAGTACTTC. Residues: CASSPSGGFQETQYF. Full variable domain (rest looked up from reference TRBV7-2 and TRBJ2-5): GAGVSQSPSNKVTEKGKDVELRCDPISGHTALYWYRQSLGQGLEFLIYFQGNSAPDKSGLPSDRFSAERTGGSVSTLTIQRTQQEDSAVYLCASSPSGGFQETQYFGPGTRLLVL.

Turning to this clonotype: A single base separates this from a much larger clone, so it may be a read error. The chain is built from TRBV12-3 or TRBV12-4 and TRBJ2-1; D may be TRBD1 (6 bases). The CDR3 totals 18 residues. The CDR3 region has the DNA TGTGCCTGCAGTTTAGTTGTTGGGGTCGACAGGCCCTACAATGAGCAGTTCTTC. Amino acid sequence: CACSLVVGVDRPYNEQFF.

This clonotype came up a few times. This chain connects TRBV27 to TRBJ2-1; either TRBD1 or TRBD2 may fit D (7 bases each). V shed 6 bases and J shed 4 bases, with 16 bases lying between them. This CDR3 contains 15 residues. Germline assignment: CDR1 MNHEY and CDR2 SMNVEV (reference sequence). The CDR3 region has the DNA TGTGCCAGCAGCCCCTCCAGGGGGGGATACAATGAGCAGTTCTTC. Translated, it gives CASSPSRGGYNEQFF.

The chain uses TRBV27 and TRBJ1-6; 8 bases line up with TRBD1. CDR1 MNHEY and CDR2 SMNVEV come from the germline V gene (reference sequence). Trimming cost V 4 bases and J 6 bases; bases outside gene matches: 5. This CDR3 spans 15 amino acids. DNA for the CDR3: TGTGCCAGCAGTTCAGGGACAGGAAGTAATTCACCCCTCCACTTT. Protein sequence: CASSSGTGSNSPLHF.

The V and J genes are TRBV20-1 and TRBJ2-5; 7 bases map to TRBD1. The CDR3 length is 14 residues. J was trimmed by 9 bases and V by 6 bases; bases with no gene match: 16. Per the germline V gene, CDR1 is DFQATT and CDR2 is SNEGSKA (reference sequence). CDR3 sequence reads: CSAERGDRAGAQYF. The CDR3 nucleotides are TGCAGTGCCGAGAGGGGCGACAGGGCCGGTGCCCAGTACTTC.

V gene TRBV10-2 combines with J gene TRBJ2-3; TRBD1 matches 7 bases. This CDR3 spans 14 amino acids. The V gene end was trimmed by 6 bases and the J gene end by 0 bases; junction bases not matched to a gene: 3. CDR1 and CDR2 from the germline V gene are WSHSY and SAAADI. The CDR3 is CASRQQGSTDTQYF. The CDR3 DNA reads as TGCGCCAGCAGGCAACAGGGGAGCACAGATACGCAGTATTTT.

This clonotype has just a few counts. The chain uses TRBV12-3 or TRBV12-4 and TRBJ1-1; D is possibly TRBD1 (5 bases). The CDR3 has 13 residues. The germline V and J ends were trimmed by 6 bases and 2 bases, with 10 bases remaining between them. The CDR3 DNA reads as TGTGCCAGCAGCCGCAGGGATAACACTGAAGCTTTCTTT. Translating gives CASSRRDNTEAFF.

The chain recombines TRBV3-1 with TRBJ2-2; D is unresolved. The CDR3 runs 16 residues. V was cut by 2 bases and J by 4 bases, with 14 bases left in between. CDR1 is LGHDT, CDR2 YNNKEL, per germline (reference sequence). The CDR3 DNA sequence: TGTGCCAGCAGCCAAATGGCAGTACTTATCACCGGGGAGCTGTTTTTT. This translates into CASSQMAVLITGELFF.

The chain employs TRBV5-1 and TRBJ2-2; 7 positions match TRBD2. The CDR3 spans 15 residues. From germline, CDR1 is SGHRS and CDR2 YFSETQ. Germline trimming cut 2 bases from V and 3 bases from J; bases unmatched to any gene: 4. CDR3 in amino acids: CASSFLGLDTGELFF. The DNA for the CDR3 is TGCGCCAGCAGCTTCCTCGGACTAGACACCGGGGAGCTGTTTTTT.

This clonotype was counted ten times or more. This sequence joins TRBV10-3 and TRBJ1-6; D gene ambiguous. V lost 6 bases and J lost 6, with 15 bases in between. CDR1 and CDR2 (germline): ENHRY, SYGVKD. The CDR3 has 15 residues. CDR3 residues: CAIRLLDGINSPLHF. The CDR3 DNA reads as TGTGCCATCAGACTCCTGGATGGAATTAATTCACCCCTCCACTTT.

This clonotype came up many times. The chain recombines TRBV28 with TRBJ1-1; D perhaps matches TRBD1 (5 bases). CDR3 length equals 15 residues. V shed 2 bases and J shed 0 bases, with 10 bases lying between them. Germline V gene sequence: CDR1 MDHEN, CDR2 SYDVKM. DNA of the CDR3: TGTGCCAGCAGTTTAGTCGGGGGACTGAACACTGAAGCTTTCTTT. Translating it yields CASSLVGGLNTEAFF.

V usage is TRBV3-1 and J usage is TRBJ2-1; weak D call: TRBD2 (5 bases). Germline V gene sequence: CDR1 LGHDT, CDR2 YNNKEL (reference sequence). CDR3 length: 15 residues. Trimming stripped 8 bases from V and 3 bases from J, with 17 bases between. The CDR3 bases are TGTGCCAGCCGCCCCGCCGGGGTCAACTACAATGAGCAGTTCTTC. The encoded protein is CASRPAGVNYNEQFF.

The J gene is TRBJ2-3, the V gene TRBV12-3 or TRBV12-4; 10 bases fit TRBD1. The CDR3 totals 15 residues. V shed 6 bases and J 6 bases; nucleotides not matched to a gene: 9. CDR3 region: CASSQADRGLDTQYF. CDR3 sequence (DNA): TGTGCCAGCAGCCAAGCCGACAGGGGGCTTGATACGCAGTATTTT.

V is TRBV3-1 and J is TRBJ2-2, with 7 bases aligning to TRBD1. The CDR3 runs to 14 residues. Per germline, CDR1 LGHDT and CDR2 YNNKEL (reference sequence). Here the CDR3 reads CVSSNRGNTGELFF. The CDR3 DNA sequence: TGTGTCAGTTCCAACAGGGGGAACACCGGGGAGCTGTTTTTT.

There are a few counts of this clonotype. The chain is built from TRBV6-1 and TRBJ2-5, with a weak D call TRBD1 (6 bases). This CDR3 has 13 residues. V shed 6 bases and J shed 7 bases, with 15 bases lying between them. Germline CDR1 is MNHNS and CDR2 is SASEGT. The chain's CDR3 is CASSLYRDGTQYF. In nucleotides, the CDR3 is TGTGCCAGCAGCCTCTACAGGGATGGGACCCAGTACTTC.

CDR3 sequence reads: CASSYRTGSHEQYF. CDR3 sequence (DNA): TGCGCCAGCAGCTATCGGACAGGATCCCACGAGCAGTACTTC. This rearrangement joins TRBV5-1 to TRBJ2-7, with TRBD1 matching 7 bases. Looked up from germline, CDR1 is SGHRS and CDR2 is YFSETQ. The CDR3 sequence is 14 residues long. Unmatched junction bases numbered 8, after V lost 3 bases and J lost 5 bases.

This chain uses TRBV20-1 with TRBJ2-1; the D call may be TRBD1 or TRBD2 (6 bases each). The CDR3 runs to 17 residues. V lost 2 bases and J lost 4, with 21 bases in between. From germline, CDR1 is DFQATT and CDR2 SNEGSKA (reference sequence). The CDR3 nucleotides read TGCAGTGCTAGATCTCTTGGGGGGCCTCTTCTATACAATGAGCAGTTCTTC. Translating it yields CSARSLGGPLLYNEQFF.

In DNA form, the CDR3 reads TGTGCCAGCAGACCCCTCGGACGGTTCTCTGGAAACACCATATATTTT. Amino acid sequence: CASRPLGRFSGNTIYF. This chain links TRBV12-3 or TRBV12-4 with TRBJ1-3, with unresolved D. The CDR3 is 16 amino acids. V was shortened by 6 bases and J by 0 bases, with 15 bases between the two germline ends.

The chain links TRBV25-1 to TRBJ2-7; 8 nucleotides agree with TRBD1. Per the germline V gene, CDR1 is MGHDK and CDR2 is SYGVNS. The CDR3 extends over 15 amino acids. V lost 1 base to trimming and J lost 4 bases; unmatched junction nucleotides: 6. This CDR3 reads CASSESPTGVYEQYF. The CDR3 DNA reads TGTGCCAGCAGTGAATCTCCGACAGGGGTATACGAGCAGTACTTC.

This clonotype turned up a few times. CDR3 bases: TGCGCCAGCAGCTGGGACCACACTGTGGGCGGGGAGCTGTTTTTT. It encodes CASSWDHTVGGELFF. The chain is built from TRBV5-1 and TRBJ2-2; either TRBD1 or TRBD2 may supply D (5 bases each). The V gene's germline CDR1 is SGHRS and CDR2 YFSETQ. Trimming shortened V by 3 bases and J by 7 bases, and 16 bases separated the two germline ends. The CDR3 runs 15 residues. The whole variable domain, remainder taken from reference TRBV5-1 and TRBJ2-2, is KAGVTQTPRYLIKTRGQQVTLSCSPISGHRSVSWYQQTPGQGLQFLFEYFSETQRNKGNFPGRFSGRQFSNSRSEMNVSTLELGDSALYLCASSWDHTVGGELFFGEGSRLTVL.

There are a few counts of this clonotype. This sequence joins TRBV5-1 and TRBJ2-7; a weak D match, TRBD1 (8 bases). The CDR3 is 15 amino acids. Germline V gene sequence: CDR1 SGHRS, CDR2 YFSETQ. Trimming cost V 2 bases and J 2 bases, with 14 bases left between them. The CDR3 region is CASSFGQGGTYEQYF. Written as DNA, the CDR3 is TGCGCCAGCAGCTTCGGACAGGGAGGGACCTACGAGCAGTACTTC.